This T cell receptor beta chain was identified during a study of tumor-infiltrating lymphocytes in primary liver carcinoma. As for the study in general: Regardless of tissue type, samples showed similar yields of roughly 3.5 to 7.5 million productive TCRbeta reads.

The source of the blood RNA was unsorted whole blood, and germline DNA was extracted as well. About this clonotype: Compared with germline, one end of the junction differs, possibly owing to a read error.

Total RNA (roughly 0.45 ug) served as template for TCR beta cDNA synthesis primed by a constant-region primer. Amplification in three nested multiplex PCR rounds with slightly modified ARM-PCR gave rise to TCR beta libraries. TCRdb re-analysed the multiplex PCR reads in MiXCR, keeping a single row per CDR3 protein. This table holds approximately 340,000 distinct CDR3 sequences, about 61% found once. The sequencing sample was made of peripheral blood. The receptor was derived from a man in his forties or fifties with primary liver carcinoma and hepatitis B virus infection.

The CDR3 sequence: CVSSQDSGVNGFDLGIQYF. The CDR3, as DNA: TGCGTCAGCAGCCAAGATTCAGGGGTAAACGGGTTTGACCTAGGCATTCAGTACTTC. The chain links TRBV4-1 to TRBJ2-4; D perhaps matches TRBD1 (6 bases). Germline CDR1 MGHRA, CDR2 YSYEKL. The CDR3 is 19 residues long.